Given below is one T cell receptor (beta chain) in context. CD3+CD4+ and CD3+CD8+ cells were FACS-sorted from thawed unstimulated PBMCs. This specimen comes from a study of T cell clones after liver transplantation. Looking at the study overall: Graft-donor-reactive sequences were compared with third-party-reactive TCRbeta sequences from pre-transplant mixed lymphocyte reactions. Tolerant meant at least one year fully off immunosuppression without liver enzymes above twice normal.

Method: immunoSEQ multiplex PCR; TCRdb's copy keeps in-frame clones and lacks some. The sample holds more than 45,000 clones, about two thirds seen once. Trimming cost V 3 bases and J 1 base, with 12 bases left between them. This CDR3 region has 15 residues. Germline lookup yields CDR1 SNHLY and CDR2 FYNNEI. The source of this sequence is a human patient who received a liver transplant. Some T cells may be supplied by the graft donor. J is TRBJ2-5 and V is TRBV2; TRBD1 or TRBD2 may be the D gene (6 bases each). This material consisted of CD4+ T cells from blood, taken at the roughly 15-month timepoint. The CDR3 DNA follows: TGTGCCAGCAGTGAGTTGGGGGGCGGCCAAGAGACCCAGTACTTC. Its translation is CASSELGGGQETQYF.